A single sample is the source of the 24 T cell receptor beta chains below, sequenced in a study of graft-versus-host responses after intestinal transplantation. Sequencing was performed with immunoSEQ multiplex PCR; in TCRdb, only in-frame clones are kept and a portion is missing. The repertoire includes 45,000 to 55,000 clones, about 90% of them detected once, and around 5.1% sits in the top ten. The sequencing used PBMCs, collected roughly 680 days after intestinal transplant. These receptors came from a human patient who received an intestinal transplant, so some T cells may come from the graft donor.

This chain joins TRBV5-1 and TRBJ1-4; no clear D. The CDR3 extends over 13 amino acids. V dropped 0 bases and J dropped 3 bases, with 3 bases sitting between them. Germline V gene lookup returns CDR1 SGHRS and CDR2 YFSETQ. The DNA for the CDR3 is TGCGCCAGCAGCTTGGGACCTAATGAAAAACTGTTTTTT. Translating it yields CASSLGPNEKLFF.

This clone was detected a few times. The V call is TRBV7-9, the J call TRBJ1-4; D gene unclear. Trimming cost V 5 bases and J 11 bases, with 12 bases left between them. This CDR3 has 12 residues. Germline CDR1 reads SEHNR; CDR2 reads FQNEAQ (reference sequence). The CDR3 bases are TGTGCCAGCAGCCCCGACGGCGGGAAACTGTTTTTT. Its protein is CASSPDGGKLFF.

The chain carries TRBV25-1 and TRBJ2-7; 8 positions agree with TRBD2. The V gene end was trimmed by 6 bases and the J gene end by 7 bases; junction bases not matched to a gene: 14. There are 15 residues in the CDR3. CDR1 is MGHDK, CDR2 SYGVNS, per germline. DNA for the CDR3: TGTGCCAGCAGGGGGGTTGCGGGGGGCCCCCTGGAGCAGTACTTC. Translated, it gives CASRGVAGGPLEQYF.

The chain has TRBV30 and TRBJ1-6; D is undetermined. The CDR3 runs to 16 residues. The germline gives CDR1 GTSNPN, CDR2 SVGIG (reference sequence). V dropped 0 bases and J dropped 4 bases, with 13 bases sitting between them. The CDR3 nucleotides read TGTGCCTGGAGTGTACCGCTAGGGCAGTATAATTCACCCCTCCACTTT. This encodes CAWSVPLGQYNSPLHF.

This chain links TRBV18 with TRBJ1-6, with D perhaps TRBD1 (6 bases). CDR3 length: 15 amino acids. V was trimmed by 2 bases and J by 3 bases, leaving 8 bases between them. Germline V CDR1 and CDR2: KGHSH, LQKENI. CDR3 residues: CASSPRGGYNSPLHF. CDR3 sequence (DNA): TGTGCCAGCTCACCAAGGGGGGGCTATAATTCACCCCTCCACTTT.

V usage is TRBV5-1 and J usage is TRBJ2-7; 8 bases fit TRBD1. Germline CDR1 reads SGHRS; CDR2 reads YFSETQ. The junction had 5 bases not matched to a gene; V was cut back by 0 bases and J by 3 bases. The CDR3 has 15 residues. This chain's CDR3 is CASSLGGTGFYEQYF. DNA of the CDR3: TGCGCCAGCAGCTTGGGCGGGACAGGCTTCTACGAGCAGTACTTC. Together with reference TRBV5-1 and TRBJ2-7, the CDR3 gives the full variable domain: KAGVTQTPRYLIKTRGQQVTLSCSPISGHRSVSWYQQTPGQGLQFLFEYFSETQRNKGNFPGRFSGRQFSNSRSEMNVSTLELGDSALYLCASSLGGTGFYEQYFGPGTRLTVT.

This chain joins TRBV7-9 and TRBJ1-6, with TRBD1 identical over 7 bases. V shed 4 bases, J shed 10 bases, and the junction held 10 bases outside the gene matches. The CDR3 has 15 residues. Germline CDR1 reads SEHNR; CDR2 reads FQNEAQ (reference sequence). CDR3 region: CASSSNPDRVSPLHF. CDR3 in DNA: TGTGCCAGCAGCTCAAATCCTGACAGGGTGTCACCCCTCCACTTT.

V is TRBV19 and J is TRBJ2-2; 10 bases are a match to TRBD2. Germline V gene data show CDR1 as LNHDA and CDR2 as SQIVND (reference sequence). The CDR3 is made up of 15 amino acids. V shed 2 bases, J shed 6 bases, and the junction held 3 bases outside the gene matches. CDR3 loop: CASSILLAGSGELFF. The CDR3 DNA is TGTGCCAGTAGTATATTACTAGCGGGGTCCGGGGAGCTGTTTTTT.

The V and J genes are TRBV19 and TRBJ2-7, with 7 nucleotides matching TRBD2. Germline V CDR1 and CDR2: LNHDA, SQIVND (reference sequence). This CDR3 region has 14 residues. Trimming removed 1 base from V and 0 bases from J; junction bases left unmatched: 0. CDR3 bases: TGTGCCAGTAGTATAGCGGGGGGCTCCTACGAGCAGTACTTC. It yields the protein CASSIAGGSYEQYF. Filled out from reference TRBV19 and TRBJ2-7, the complete variable domain reads DGGITQSPKYLFRKEGQNVTLSCEQNLNHDAMYWYRQDPGQGLRLIYYSQIVNDFQKGDIAEGYSVSREKKESFPLTVTSAQKNPTAFYLCASSIAGGSYEQYFGPGTRLTVT.

The V and J genes are TRBV5-5 and TRBJ2-6, with unresolved D. The V end was cut by 4 bases, the J end by 4 bases, with 18 bases between. This CDR3 has 17 amino acids. CDR1 and CDR2 from the germline V gene are SGHKS and YYEKEE (reference sequence). The CDR3 DNA follows: TGTGCCAGCAGCCCCCGAAGGTCCCAAGCGGGGGCCAACGTCCTGACTTTC. Amino acid sequence: CASSPRRSQAGANVLTF.

The rearrangement links TRBV25-1 to TRBJ2-3, with D perhaps being TRBD1 or TRBD2 (5 bases each). CDR1 and CDR2 (germline): MGHDK, SYGVNS. Trimming took off 0 bases at V and 3 bases at J, with 13 bases between the two ends. There are 16 residues in the CDR3. The CDR3 region has the DNA TGTGCCAGCAGTGAATATGGGCCCGGGGCGACAGATACGCAGTATTTT. Its translation is CASSEYGPGATDTQYF.

V is TRBV18 and J is TRBJ1-2; D is uncertain. Trimming stripped 5 bases from V and 6 bases from J, with 13 bases between. Germline CDR1 reads KGHSH; CDR2 reads LQKENI. The CDR3 sequence is 13 residues long. Here the CDR3 DNA reads TGTGCCAGCTCATCGGGCATAACGAATGGCTACACCTTC. Its protein is CASSSGITNGYTF.

This chain uses TRBV10-2 with TRBJ2-2; 8 bases fit TRBD1. V trimming: 10 bases; J trimming: 5 bases; junction bases outside the gene matches: 6. Germline CDR1 reads WSHSY; CDR2 reads SAAADI. The CDR3 covers 13 residues. CDR3 DNA: TGCGCCATATCAGGGGGCCGGACCGGGGAGCTGTTTTTT. Protein product: CAISGGRTGELFF.

This chain connects TRBV10-3 to TRBJ1-1; TRBD1 is a possible D gene (6 bases). The CDR3 extends over 17 amino acids. V lost 3 bases and J lost 2, with 19 bases in between. Germline lookup yields CDR1 ENHRY and CDR2 SYGVKD. CDR3 region: CAISERLGDTVNTEAFF. The CDR3 DNA is TGTGCCATCAGTGAAAGGTTGGGGGACACGGTCAACACTGAAGCTTTCTTT.

The chain combines TRBV5-4 with TRBJ2-2; 7 bases are shared with TRBD1. The CDR3 extends over 14 amino acids. Germline-derived CDR1 and CDR2 are SGHNT and YYREEE (reference sequence). The ends lost 6 bases at V and 6 bases at J; junction bases unmatched: 8. The CDR3 DNA reads as TGTGCCAGCACGACACAGGGGCGTCCCGGGGAGCTGTTTTTT. This encodes CASTTQGRPGELFF.

The chain couples TRBV29-1 to TRBJ1-1; TRBD1 might be the D (6 bases). V dropped 2 bases and J dropped 0 bases, with 16 bases sitting between them. This CDR3 has 16 amino acids. Germline V gene sequence: CDR1 SQVTM, CDR2 ANQGSEA. The CDR3 DNA is TGCAGCGTTGAATGGTTTGGGGGGCCCATGAACACTGAAGCTTTCTTT. As protein: CSVEWFGGPMNTEAFF.

The chain uses TRBV2 and TRBJ1-5; 8 bases match TRBD1. J lost 6 bases, V lost 6 bases, and 13 bases had no gene match. This CDR3 region has 16 residues. Germline V lookup: CDR1 SNHLY, CDR2 FYNNEI. In DNA, the CDR3 is TGTGCCAGCAGACTCGAGCAGGGGGCTGGTGGTCAGCCCCAGCATTTT. This codes for CASRLEQGAGGQPQHF.

The chain employs TRBV19 and TRBJ1-5; D perhaps matches TRBD1 (6 bases). Germline V lookup: CDR1 LNHDA, CDR2 SQIVND (reference sequence). Trimming removed 6 bases at V and 2 bases at J, with 11 bases between. This CDR3 comprises 14 residues. The CDR3 coding sequence is TGTGCCAGTAGGTACAGGGAAGGCAATCAGCCCCAGCATTTT. The encoded protein is CASRYREGNQPQHF.

This clone has a handful of counts. V usage is TRBV6-1 and J usage is TRBJ2-2; TRBD1 aligns across 8 bases. The CDR3 runs 15 residues. Trimming took 6 bases from V and 7 from J; bases not matched to a gene: 10. CDR1 is MNHNS and CDR2 is SASEGT in the germline V gene. The CDR3 sequence is CASRPDRVNGGELFF. CDR3 in DNA: TGTGCCAGCAGACCGGACAGGGTTAACGGCGGGGAGCTGTTTTTT.

Here the CDR3 reads CASSQGALETQYF. The DNA for the CDR3 is TGTGCCAGCTCACAGGGGGCCTTAGAGACCCAGTACTTC. This sequence joins TRBV18 and TRBJ2-5, with TRBD1 matching 7 bases. V trimming: 4 bases; J trimming: 4 bases; junction bases outside the gene matches: 3. Germline V CDR1 and CDR2: KGHSH, LQKENI. The CDR3 is 13 amino acids.

CDR3 DNA: TGCGCCAGCAGACCGTTTCCCCGGGACAGCAACACCGGGGAGCTGTTTTTT. It specifies CASRPFPRDSNTGELFF. V and J are TRBV5-1 and TRBJ2-2; 7 nucleotides line up with TRBD1. CDR1 is SGHRS, CDR2 YFSETQ, per germline. The CDR3 has 17 residues. J lost 2 bases, V lost 5 bases, and 12 bases had no gene match.

The chain carries TRBV6-5 and TRBJ2-5; no firm D call. V dropped 5 bases and J dropped 4 bases, with 17 bases sitting between them. In germline, CDR1 is MNHEY, CDR2 SVGAGI. The CDR3 runs to 15 residues. This chain's CDR3 is CASSVTNSRRETQYF. CDR3 DNA sequence: TGTGCCAGCAGTGTAACGAATTCAAGGAGAGAGACCCAGTACTTC.

This rearrangement joins TRBV6-5 to TRBJ1-2, with 8 bases matching TRBD1. From germline, CDR1 is MNHEY and CDR2 SVGAGI. The CDR3 consists of 13 residues. The trim removed 6 bases at V and 13 bases at J, leaving 13 bases unmatched. The CDR3 reads CASSRTGRLEITF. The CDR3, as DNA: TGTGCCAGCAGCCGGACAGGGAGGCTAGAGATCACCTTC.

The rearrangement joins TRBV5-1 to TRBJ2-1, with 8 nucleotides matching TRBD2. CDR3 length: 15 residues. Germline V gives CDR1 SGHRS, CDR2 YFSETQ. V dropped 4 bases and J dropped 2; count of bases not matched to a gene: 5. Here the CDR3 DNA reads TGCGCCAGCAGCCCGGGAGGGCAGGCCTACAATGAGCAGTTCTTC. Translated, it gives CASSPGGQAYNEQFF.